This is a list of T cell receptor beta chains from one sample in a study of cytomegalovirus exposure and HLA in healthy donors. Assay used: immunoSEQ multiplex PCR; TCRdb lists only in-frame clones, some missing. The sample includes around 140,000 clones, about 80% seen only once; the top ten take around 4.3%. Sequences were obtained from PBMCs. Receptors were obtained from a man aged 40-55 years in good health and CMV-seronegative. CDR3s include the opening cysteine and the closing phenylalanine or tryptophan. A D gene is named only where the DNA matches it firmly. A row's size may be missing; if present it is once, few, many or a size class.

abundance,j_gene,d_gene,v_gene,CDR3aa,CDR3nt
NA,TRBJ2-5,TRBD2,TRBV5-4,CASSSSGGAQETQYF,TGTGCCAGCAGTAGTAGCGGGGGGGCACAAGAGACCCAGTACTTC
NA,TRBJ1-1,NA,TRBV7-9,CASSPLIEAFF,TGTGCCAGCAGCCCACTCATTGAAGCTTTCTTT
once,TRBJ2-3,TRBD1,TRBV7-9,CASSRTQGASPTDTQYF,TGTGCCAGCAGCCGAACACAGGGGGCCTCACCCACAGATACGCAGTATTTT
few,TRBJ1-1,NA,TRBV27,CASSFGGAENTEAFF,TGTGCCAGCAGTTTTGGCGGGGCAGAAAACACTGAAGCTTTCTTT
NA,TRBJ2-2,TRBD1,TRBV7-8,CASSAQGQGTGELFF,TGTGCCAGCAGCGCCCAGGGACAGGGGACCGGGGAGCTGTTTTTT
NA,TRBJ1-1,TRBD1,TRBV6-5,CASSYSDRDNTEAFF,TGTGCCAGCAGTTACTCCGACAGGGACAACACTGAAGCTTTCTTT
NA,TRBJ1-2,NA,TRBV6-6,CASSYRPERSGYTF,TGTGCCAGCAGTTACCGGCCAGAAAGGAGTGGCTACACCTTC
NA,TRBJ1-2,TRBD1,TRBV5-4,CASSPGTAINYGYTF,TGTGCCAGCAGCCCCGGGACAGCTATTAACTATGGCTACACCTTC
NA,TRBJ2-7,TRBD1,TRBV5-1,CASSSGQGYEQYF,TGCGCCAGCAGCTCGGGACAGGGTTACGAGCAGTACTTC
few,TRBJ1-2,TRBD1,TRBV4-1,CASSQDPTGGYGYTF,TGCGCCAGCAGCCAAGATCCGACAGGGGGCTATGGCTACACCTTC
NA,TRBJ1-1,NA,TRBV20-1,CSASQNTEAFF,TGCAGTGCTAGTCAGAACACTGAAGCTTTCTTT
NA,TRBJ1-4,NA,TRBV2,CASSEFQARTNEKLFF,TGTGCCAGCAGTGAATTCCAGGCACGGACTAATGAAAAACTGTTTTTT
NA,TRBJ1-1,TRBD1,TRBV6-5,CASRGQVLMNTEAFF,TGTGCCAGCCGGGGACAGGTCCTTATGAACACTGAAGCTTTCTTT
NA,TRBJ1-1,NA,TRBV6-5,CASSSVGAGRVHEAFF,TGTGCCAGCAGTTCCGTGGGTGCGGGGCGCGTCCATGAAGCTTTCTTT
NA,TRBJ2-1,NA,TRBV11-2,CASSLVIRGNEQFF,TGTGCCAGCAGCTTAGTAATAAGGGGTAATGAGCAGTTCTTC
NA,TRBJ1-1,TRBD1,TRBV12-5,CASGFTGGVFRNTEAFF,TGTGCTAGTGGTTTTACAGGGGGCGTTTTCAGGAACACTGAAGCTTTCTTT
NA,TRBJ1-5,TRBD1,TRBV19,CASSRGQGANQPQHF,TGTGCCAGTAGCCGAGGACAGGGGGCGAATCAGCCCCAGCATTTT
NA,TRBJ2-7,TRBD1,TRBV7-2,CASRGSWDRADSRYF,TGTGCCAGCAGGGGGAGCTGGGACAGGGCTGATTCCCGGTACTTC
NA,TRBJ2-3,TRBD2,TRBV10-1,CASASGGPSTDTQYF,TGCGCCAGCGCTAGCGGGGGGCCTAGCACAGATACGCAGTATTTT
NA,TRBJ2-4,TRBD2,TRBV7-2,CASSPGGVGNIQYF,TGTGCCAGCAGCCCCGGGGGGGTCGGTAACATTCAGTACTTC
NA,TRBJ2-5,NA,TRBV27,CASSLITSHPEQYF,TGTGCCAGCAGTTTGATTACTAGCCACCCTGAGCAGTACTTC
NA,TRBJ1-2,NA,TRBV6-1,CASSEIGRNYGYTF,TGTGCCAGCAGTGAGATAGGGAGGAACTATGGCTACACCTTC
NA,TRBJ2-7,NA,TRBV5-5,CASSFTVAGTYEQYF,TGTGCCAGCAGCTTCACGGTGGCAGGGACCTACGAGCAGTACTTC
once,TRBJ1-5,TRBD1,TRBV6-6,CASRPGQGSQPQHF,TGTGCCAGCAGGCCGGGACAGGGGAGTCAGCCCCAGCATTTT
NA,TRBJ2-1,NA,TRBV5-1,CASVSEGYNEQFF,TGCGCCAGCGTCTCGGAGGGGTACAATGAGCAGTTCTTC
once,TRBJ1-2,NA,TRBV7-9,CASSLARAGLSYTF,TGTGCCAGCAGCTTAGCTCGGGCAGGGCTCAGCTACACCTTC
NA,TRBJ1-2,TRBD1,TRBV5-1,CASSLEGQPLGYTF,TGCGCCAGCAGCTTGGAGGGACAGCCTTTGGGCTACACCTTC
NA,TRBJ2-2,NA,TRBV27,CASSLSITVTGELFF,TGTGCCAGCAGTTTATCGATCACAGTCACCGGGGAGCTGTTTTTT
NA,TRBJ2-7,TRBD1,TRBV6-1,CASSRTGTYEQYF,TGTGCCAGCAGCAGGACAGGGACCTACGAGCAGTACTTC
NA,TRBJ1-1,TRBD1,TRBV7-9,CASSWDRVTEAFF,TGTGCCAGCAGCTGGGACAGGGTGACTGAAGCTTTCTTT
NA,TRBJ2-2,TRBD1,TRBV6-5,CASSYTGTGGTGELFF,TGTGCCAGCAGTTATACCGGGACAGGGGGCACCGGGGAGCTGTTTTTT
NA,TRBJ2-5,NA,TRBV11-3,CASSSAADHQETQYF,TGTGCCAGCAGCTCAGCAGCGGACCACCAAGAGACCCAGTACTTC
NA,TRBJ2-2,NA,TRBV5-6,CASSLDLGQSGELFF,TGTGCCAGCAGCTTGGATCTGGGGCAGAGCGGGGAGCTGTTTTTT
NA,TRBJ2-5,TRBD2,TRBV7-6,CASSSARASGVETQYF,TGTGCCAGCAGCAGCGCCCGGGCTAGCGGGGTAGAGACCCAGTACTTC
NA,TRBJ1-6,NA,TRBV5-8,CASSLGPAYNSPLHF,TGTGCCAGCAGCTTGGGTCCAGCCTATAATTCACCCCTCCACTTT
NA,TRBJ2-7,NA,TRBV18,CASSPQGAGYEQYF,TGTGCCAGCTCACCACAGGGGGCGGGATACGAGCAGTACTTC
NA,TRBJ1-3,NA,TRBV29-1,CSADGEGSGNTIYF,TGCAGCGCCGACGGGGAGGGATCTGGAAACACCATATATTTT
NA,TRBJ1-2,TRBD1,TRBV5-8,CASSLTRRDRDRANYGYTF,TGTGCCAGCAGCTTGACCCGGCGGGACAGGGATAGGGCTAACTATGGCTACACCTTC
once,TRBJ1-1,TRBD1,TRBV2,CASVRGTGGDTEAFF,TGTGCCAGCGTACGGGGGACAGGGGGAGACACTGAAGCTTTCTTT
NA,TRBJ2-1,TRBD1,TRBV2,CATETGGGSGEQFF,TGTGCCACAGAGACAGGGGGCGGGTCGGGTGAGCAGTTCTTC
few,TRBJ2-2,NA,TRBV2,CASSRTAENTGELFF,TGTGCCAGCAGTAGGACAGCGGAGAACACCGGGGAGCTGTTTTTT
NA,TRBJ2-5,TRBD2,TRBV28,CASSPRRDSRGETQYF,TGTGCCAGCAGCCCCCGGAGAGACTCGCGGGGGGAGACCCAGTACTTC
NA,TRBJ1-2,TRBD1,TRBV7-2,CASSLTGSYGYTF,TGTGCCAGCAGCTTGACAGGGAGTTATGGCTACACCTTC
NA,TRBJ2-1,NA,TRBV6-6,CANSYPGEQFF,TGTGCCAACAGTTACCCGGGGGAGCAGTTCTTC
NA,TRBJ2-7,NA,TRBV13,CASSLGFGGTAYEQYF,TGTGCCAGCAGCTTAGGCTTCGGGGGAACCGCTTACGAGCAGTACTTC